One and the same sample provided the 27 T cell receptor beta chains below, sequenced in a study of T cell responses to AZD1222 COVID-19 vaccine. Some clones are missing from TCRdb's copy, which holds only in-frame ones; the method was immunoSEQ multiplex PCR. The data contain 110,000 to 150,000 clones, around 92% of them singletons. This sample comprised peripheral blood, obtained on day 0 of AZD1222 vaccination. The receptor source for this set is an adult in good health.

The rearrangement joins TRBV25-1 to TRBJ2-3, with D maybe TRBD1 (6 bases). The CDR3 loop spans 14 amino acids. The V end lost 8 bases, the J end lost 1 base, and 13 bases lay between the germline ends. Germline values: CDR1 MGHDK, CDR2 SYGVNS. CDR3 loop: CASGPGDRTDTQYF. The CDR3 DNA follows: TGTGCCAGCGGTCCAGGGGATCGCACAGATACGCAGTATTTT.

This clone was recorded only once. V usage is TRBV3-1 (or the pseudogene TRBV3-2) and J usage is TRBJ1-5; no definite D call. V shed 3 bases and J shed 3 bases, with 6 bases lying between them. Germline assignment: CDR1 LGHDT and CDR2 YNNKEL (reference sequence). There are 13 residues in the CDR3. In DNA, the CDR3 is TGTGCCAGCAGCCAGGTTTCCAATCAGCCCCAGCATTTT. It is translated as CASSQVSNQPQHF.

The V gene is TRBV15, the J gene TRBJ1-2, with 7 bases that match TRBD1. Germline CDR1 and CDR2: LNHNV and YYDKDF (reference sequence). J gave up 3 bases and V 5 bases, and 12 bases lay outside the gene matches. The CDR3 consists of 16 residues. DNA for the CDR3: TGTGCCACCAGCGGAACCAGACAGGGAAGGGACTATGGCTACACCTTC. It specifies CATSGTRQGRDYGYTF. Supplemented by reference TRBV15 and TRBJ1-2, the full variable domain reads DAMVIQNPRYQVTQFGKPVTLSCSQTLNHNVMYWYQQKSSQAPKLLFHYYDKDFNNEADTPDNFQSRRPNTSFCFLDIRSPGLGDTAMYLCATSGTRQGRDYGYTFGSGTRLTVV.

The V and J genes are TRBV10-1 and TRBJ1-5; 10 nucleotides align to TRBD1. The germline gives CDR1 WNHNN, CDR2 SYGVQD (reference sequence). Trimming removed 0 bases from V and 4 bases from J; junction bases left unmatched: 6. The CDR3 length is 17 residues. The CDR3 sequence is CASSESPGTGENQPQHF. Here the CDR3 DNA reads TGCGCCAGCAGTGAGTCCCCCGGGACAGGGGAGAATCAGCCCCAGCATTTT.

This chain joins TRBV19 and TRBJ1-3; 8 positions agree with TRBD1. CDR1 and CDR2 from the germline V gene are LNHDA and SQIVND (reference sequence). This CDR3 comprises 15 residues. With V trimmed by 7 bases and J by 2 bases, 7 bases remained unmatched. CDR3 DNA sequence: TGTGCCAGTAAGGTTGGCAGGGGGCCTGGAAACACCATATATTTT. Translating it yields CASKVGRGPGNTIYF.

The genes are TRBV9 and TRBJ1-3; D not resolved. Germline V lookup: CDR1 SGDLS, CDR2 YYNGEE. The length of the CDR3 is 13 residues. With 0 bases removed from V and 2 bases from J, the gap between germline ends came to 3 bases. In DNA, the CDR3 is TGTGCCAGCAGCGTAGACCCTGGAAACACCATATATTTT. Residues: CASSVDPGNTIYF. Combining the CDR3 with reference TRBV9 and TRBJ1-3 gives the whole variable domain DSGVTQTPKHLITATGQRVTLRCSPRSGDLSVYWYQQSLDQGLQFLIQYYNGEERAKGNILERFSAQQFPDLHSELNLSSLELGDSALYFCASSVDPGNTIYFGEGSWLTVV.

The chain carries TRBV11-2 and TRBJ1-6; 10 positions match TRBD1. The V gene's germline CDR1 is SGHAT and CDR2 FQNNGV. The CDR3 totals 15 residues. Trimming took 6 bases from V and 9 from J; bases not matched to a gene: 8. The CDR3 nucleotides are TGTGCCAGCAGTCTATCGGACAGGGGGGCTTCACCCCTCCACTTT. Its protein is CASSLSDRGASPLHF. Variable domain in full (rest from reference TRBV11-2 and TRBJ1-6): EAGVAQSPRYKIIEKRQSVAFWCNPISGHATLYWYQQILGQGPKLLIQFQNNGVVDDSQLPKDRFSAERLKGVDSTLKIQPAKLEDSAVYLCASSLSDRGASPLHFGNGTRLTVT.

J is TRBJ1-1 and V is TRBV27; D is ambiguous. The CDR3 has 13 residues. V was cut by 5 bases and J by 3 bases, with 10 bases left in between. Germline assignment: CDR1 MNHEY and CDR2 SMNVEV (reference sequence). This CDR3 is CASSTTQYTEAFF. The CDR3 DNA follows: TGTGCCAGCAGTACCACACAGTACACTGAAGCTTTCTTT.

The J gene is TRBJ1-6, the V gene TRBV7-2; 9 bases map to TRBD1. The trim removed 5 bases at V and 7 bases at J, leaving 6 bases unmatched. The CDR3 is 15 amino acids. The germline CDR1 and CDR2 sequences are SGHTA and FQGNSA. CDR3: CASSAQGAQNSPLHF. The CDR3 bases are TGTGCCAGCAGCGCACAGGGGGCGCAGAATTCACCCCTCCACTTT.

A single count supports this clone. The J gene is TRBJ1-4, the V gene TRBV7-6; D is possibly TRBD1 (6 bases). Germline V gives CDR1 SGHVS, CDR2 FNYEAQ. V lost 3 bases, J lost 5 bases, and 10 bases lay in between. The CDR3 contains 14 residues. As DNA, the CDR3 is TGTGCCAGCAGCTTCAGGGGCGGGAATGAAAAACTGTTTTTT. It translates to CASSFRGGNEKLFF.

The count of this clone is one. This sequence joins TRBV7-8 and TRBJ1-5, with a weak D call TRBD1 (6 bases). V lost 5 bases and J 1 base, leaving 15 bases between the germline ends. The CDR3 has 16 amino acids. The germline V gene encodes CDR1 SGHVS and CDR2 FQNEAQ. The CDR3 here is CASSAKQGRSNQPQHF. The CDR3 nucleotides read TGTGCCAGCAGCGCTAAACAGGGTAGAAGCAATCAGCCCCAGCATTTT.

This chain joins TRBV28 and TRBJ1-2, with D perhaps TRBD1 (6 bases). The CDR3 is 16 amino acids. The germline V gene has CDR1 MDHEN and CDR2 SYDVKM. Trimming removed 7 bases at V and 8 bases at J, with 26 bases between. CDR3 nucleotides: TGTGCCAGCATTGTACAGGGTTTTTCGGCGTCTGGGGGCTACACCTTC. Translation gives CASIVQGFSASGGYTF.

The sample holds one count of this clone. J is TRBJ1-2 and V is TRBV5-1, with D unclear. The length of the CDR3 is 11 residues. Germline CDR1 and CDR2: SGHRS and YFSETQ. Trimming stripped 6 bases from V and 5 bases from J, with 8 bases between. In DNA form, the CDR3 reads TGCGCCAGCATGTCGTTATATGGCTACACCTTC. This codes for CASMSLYGYTF.

This clone was picked up one time. The chain has TRBV5-1 and TRBJ1-1; 7 nucleotides align to TRBD1. The CDR3 spans 13 residues. CDR1 and CDR2 from the germline V gene are SGHRS and YFSETQ. V shed 3 bases and J 11 bases; nucleotides not matched to a gene: 10. The CDR3 nucleotides read TGCGCCAGCAGCTCGGGACAGCGGGGCTTCGCTTTCTTT. Translated, it gives CASSSGQRGFAFF.

This clone was detected once. This chain joins TRBV7-9 and TRBJ1-4; tentative D call: TRBD1 (6 bases). Trimming pared 6 bases from V and 3 bases from J, leaving 17 bases between. Germline CDR1 and CDR2: SEHNR and FQNEAQ (reference sequence). The CDR3 is made up of 16 amino acids. The DNA of the CDR3 is TGTGCCAGCAGTCACGGGGGGGCGAGATCTAATGAAAAACTGTTTTTT. The encoded protein is CASSHGGARSNEKLFF.

The chain recombines TRBV27 with TRBJ1-3; no definite D call. The V end lost 8 bases, the J end lost 0 bases, and 11 bases lay between the germline ends. The CDR3 loop spans 14 amino acids. Germline CDR1 reads MNHEY; CDR2 reads SMNVEV (reference sequence). In DNA, the CDR3 is TGTGCCAGCGGAAGAAGTGCCTCTGGAAACACCATATATTTT. Its protein product is CASGRSASGNTIYF.

This clone has just a few counts. The chain joins TRBV7-2 to TRBJ2-1; 10 bases are a match to TRBD2. This CDR3 has 18 amino acids. Germline values: CDR1 SGHTA, CDR2 FQGNSA. V shed 2 bases and J 2 bases; nucleotides not matched to a gene: 9. In DNA form, the CDR3 reads TGTGCCAGCAGCTTAACGGCTAGCGGGAGTTACGCCTACAATGAGCAGTTCTTC. Its translation is CASSLTASGSYAYNEQFF.

The chain couples TRBV10-3 to TRBJ1-5; weak D call: TRBD1 (6 bases). The CDR3 has 15 amino acids. CDR1 is ENHRY, CDR2 SYGVKD, per germline. With 10 bases removed from V and 0 bases from J, the gap between germline ends came to 16 bases. The CDR3 loop reads CATGLGAYSNQPQHF. The CDR3, as DNA: TGTGCCACGGGTTTGGGGGCATATAGCAATCAGCCCCAGCATTTT.

The J gene is TRBJ2-7, the V gene TRBV28; 7 bases match TRBD1. CDR3 length: 15 residues. Germline CDR1 MDHEN, CDR2 SYDVKM. Trimming took 3 bases from V and 2 from J; bases not matched to a gene: 7. The CDR3 loop is CASSLTGYSTYEQYF. The DNA of the CDR3 is TGTGCCAGCAGTTTGACAGGGTACTCCACCTACGAGCAGTACTTC.

The chain joins TRBV7-9 to TRBJ1-1, with D maybe TRBD1 (6 bases). The V and J ends lost 5 bases and 1 base respectively, with 20 bases between them. CDR3 length: 17 residues. The germline V gene encodes CDR1 SEHNR and CDR2 FQNEAQ (reference sequence). CDR3 loop: CASSRPQTGSKNTEAFF. CDR3 nucleotides: TGTGCCAGCAGCAGGCCGCAAACAGGGTCGAAGAACACTGAAGCTTTCTTT.

This clone has a single count. Here the CDR3 reads CASSLKRGTRGNEKLFF. Written as DNA, the CDR3 is TGTGCCAGCAGTTTAAAGAGGGGGACCAGGGGGAATGAAAAACTGTTTTTT. This sequence joins TRBV27 and TRBJ1-4; the match to TRBD1 covers 7 bases. Trimming at V came to 2 bases and at J to 5 bases, leaving 11 bases not matched to a gene. This CDR3 has 17 amino acids. From germline, CDR1 is MNHEY and CDR2 SMNVEV (reference sequence).

The chain uses TRBV15 and TRBJ2-7; D remains ambiguous. CDR1 and CDR2 from the germline V gene are LNHNV and YYDKDF (reference sequence). V lost 0 bases to trimming and J lost 6 bases, with 9 bases between them. This CDR3 has 13 residues. The chain's CDR3 is CATSRDGLGEQYF. The CDR3 DNA is TGTGCCACCAGCAGAGATGGGTTGGGCGAGCAGTACTTC. The full variable domain, completed using reference TRBV15 and TRBJ2-7, is DAMVIQNPRYQVTQFGKPVTLSCSQTLNHNVMYWYQQKSSQAPKLLFHYYDKDFNNEADTPDNFQSRRPNTSFCFLDIRSPGLGDTAMYLCATSRDGLGEQYFGPGTRLTVT.

The chain joins TRBV11-2 to TRBJ1-2; the D is unclear. The germline gives CDR1 SGHAT, CDR2 FQNNGV. Trimming left V 0 bases short and J 1 base short, with 6 bases between. The CDR3 runs 14 residues. The CDR3 spells CASSLDRVNYGYTF. For the CDR3, the DNA is TGTGCCAGCAGCTTAGATAGGGTTAACTATGGCTACACCTTC.

The chain joins TRBV18 to TRBJ2-7, with D possibly TRBD2 on 5 matching bases. Germline V CDR1 and CDR2: KGHSH, LQKENI. V was cut by 3 bases and J by 3 bases, with 15 bases left in between. This CDR3 has 15 amino acids. The CDR3 loop is CASSPEAGRLYEQYF. In DNA form, the CDR3 reads TGTGCCAGCTCACCGGAGGCGGGCCGCCTCTACGAGCAGTACTTC.

The chain joins TRBV6-2 or TRBV6-3 to TRBJ2-7; the match to TRBD1 covers 8 bases. The CDR3 runs 13 residues. From germline, CDR1 is MNHEY and CDR2 SVGEGT. The V and J ends lost 5 bases and 4 bases, in that order; junction bases with no gene match: 4. Written as DNA, the CDR3 is TGTGCCAGCAGTCCCCGACAGGGGTACGAGCAGTACTTC. Protein: CASSPRQGYEQYF.

This chain uses TRBV18 with TRBJ2-5, with unresolved D. CDR1 is KGHSH and CDR2 is LQKENI in the germline V gene. The V gene lost 3 bases and the J gene lost 5 bases, with 10 bases spanning the gap. The CDR3 extends over 13 amino acids. CDR3 DNA: TGTGCCAGCTCACCGAGTACGATGGAGACCCAGTACTTC. Translation: CASSPSTMETQYF.

The rearrangement links TRBV19 to TRBJ1-2; TRBD1 agrees at 10 bases. The CDR3 has 15 amino acids. The ends lost 5 bases at V and 8 bases at J; junction bases unmatched: 11. Germline CDR1 and CDR2: LNHDA and SQIVND (reference sequence). The CDR3 sequence is CASSEPGQGRPGYTF. As DNA, the CDR3 is TGTGCCAGTAGTGAGCCGGGACAGGGGAGGCCCGGCTACACCTTC.